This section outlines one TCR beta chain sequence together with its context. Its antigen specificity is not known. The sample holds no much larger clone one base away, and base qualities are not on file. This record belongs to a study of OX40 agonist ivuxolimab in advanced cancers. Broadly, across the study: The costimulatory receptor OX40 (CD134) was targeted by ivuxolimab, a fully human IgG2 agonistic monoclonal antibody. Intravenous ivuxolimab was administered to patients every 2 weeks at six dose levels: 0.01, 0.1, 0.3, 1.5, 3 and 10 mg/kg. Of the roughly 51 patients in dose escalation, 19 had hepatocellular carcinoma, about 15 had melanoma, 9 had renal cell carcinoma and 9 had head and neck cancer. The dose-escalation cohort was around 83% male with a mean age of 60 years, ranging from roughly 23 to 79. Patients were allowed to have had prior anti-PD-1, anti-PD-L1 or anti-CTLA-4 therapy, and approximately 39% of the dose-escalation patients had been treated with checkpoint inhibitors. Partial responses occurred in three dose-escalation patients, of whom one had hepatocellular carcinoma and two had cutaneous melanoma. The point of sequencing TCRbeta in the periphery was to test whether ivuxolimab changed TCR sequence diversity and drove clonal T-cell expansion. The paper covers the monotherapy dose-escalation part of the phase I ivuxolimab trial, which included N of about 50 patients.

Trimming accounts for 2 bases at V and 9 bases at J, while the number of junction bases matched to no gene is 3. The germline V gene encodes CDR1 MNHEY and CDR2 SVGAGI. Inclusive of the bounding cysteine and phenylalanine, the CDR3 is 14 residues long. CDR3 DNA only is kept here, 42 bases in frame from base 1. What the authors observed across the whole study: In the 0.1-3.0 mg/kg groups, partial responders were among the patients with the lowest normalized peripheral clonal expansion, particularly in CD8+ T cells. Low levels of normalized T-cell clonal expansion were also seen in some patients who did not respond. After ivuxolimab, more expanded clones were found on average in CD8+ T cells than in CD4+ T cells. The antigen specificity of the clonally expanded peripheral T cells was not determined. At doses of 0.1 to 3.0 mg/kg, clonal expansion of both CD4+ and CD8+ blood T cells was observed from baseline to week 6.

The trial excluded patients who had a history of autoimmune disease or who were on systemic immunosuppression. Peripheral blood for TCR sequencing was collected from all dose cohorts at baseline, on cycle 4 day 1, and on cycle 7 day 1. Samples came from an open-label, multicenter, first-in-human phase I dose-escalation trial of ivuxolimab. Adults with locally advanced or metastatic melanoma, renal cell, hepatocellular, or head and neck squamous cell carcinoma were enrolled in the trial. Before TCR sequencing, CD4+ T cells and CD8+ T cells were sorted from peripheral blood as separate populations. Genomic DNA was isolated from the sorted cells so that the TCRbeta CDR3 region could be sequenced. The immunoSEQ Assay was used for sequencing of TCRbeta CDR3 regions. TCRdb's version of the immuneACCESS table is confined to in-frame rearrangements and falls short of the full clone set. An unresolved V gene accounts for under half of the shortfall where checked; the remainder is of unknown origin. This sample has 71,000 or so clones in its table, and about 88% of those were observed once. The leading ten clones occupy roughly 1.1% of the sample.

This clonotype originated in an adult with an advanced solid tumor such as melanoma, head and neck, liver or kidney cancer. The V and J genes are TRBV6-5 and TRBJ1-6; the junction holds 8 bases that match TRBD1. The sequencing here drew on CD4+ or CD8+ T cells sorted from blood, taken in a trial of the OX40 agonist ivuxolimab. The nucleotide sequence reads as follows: TGTGCCAGCAGTTACACAGGGGGATTTTCACCCCTCCACTTT. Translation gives CASSYTGGFSPLHF.